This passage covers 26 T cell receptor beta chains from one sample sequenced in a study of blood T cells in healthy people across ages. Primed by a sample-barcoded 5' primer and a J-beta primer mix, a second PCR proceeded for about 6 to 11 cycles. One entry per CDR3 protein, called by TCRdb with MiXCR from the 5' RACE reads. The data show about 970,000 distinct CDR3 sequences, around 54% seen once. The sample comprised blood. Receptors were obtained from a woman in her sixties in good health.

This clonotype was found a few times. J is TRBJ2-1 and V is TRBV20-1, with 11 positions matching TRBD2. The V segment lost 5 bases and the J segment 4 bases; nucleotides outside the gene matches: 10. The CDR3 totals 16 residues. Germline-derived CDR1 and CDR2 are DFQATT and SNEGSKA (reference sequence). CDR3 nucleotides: TGCAGTGCTCGACCTCTTAGCGGGAGGGGATACAATGAGCAGTTCTTC. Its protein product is CSARPLSGRGYNEQFF.

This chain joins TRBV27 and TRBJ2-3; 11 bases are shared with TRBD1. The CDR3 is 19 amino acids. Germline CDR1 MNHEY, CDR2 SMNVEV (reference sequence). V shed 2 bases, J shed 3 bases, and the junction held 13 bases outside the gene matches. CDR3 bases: TGTGCCAGCAGTTTAAACGGACAGGGGGCAGCAATGGGGACAGATACGCAGTATTTT. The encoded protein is CASSLNGQGAAMGTDTQYF.

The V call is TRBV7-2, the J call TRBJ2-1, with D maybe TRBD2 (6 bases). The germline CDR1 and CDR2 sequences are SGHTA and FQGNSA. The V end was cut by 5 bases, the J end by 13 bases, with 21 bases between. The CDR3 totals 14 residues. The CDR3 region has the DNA TGTGCCAGCAGCGTTGAAAACAGTGGAGGGACCCAGTTCTTC. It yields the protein CASSVENSGGTQFF.

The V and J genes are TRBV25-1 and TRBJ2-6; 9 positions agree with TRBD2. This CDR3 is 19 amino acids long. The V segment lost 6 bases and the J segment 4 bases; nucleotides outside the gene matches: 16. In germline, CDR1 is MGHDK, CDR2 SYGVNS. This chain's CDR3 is CASSPPSTSGGWGANVLTF. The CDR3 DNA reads TGTGCCAGCAGCCCTCCCTCGACTAGCGGAGGCTGGGGGGCCAACGTCCTGACTTTC.

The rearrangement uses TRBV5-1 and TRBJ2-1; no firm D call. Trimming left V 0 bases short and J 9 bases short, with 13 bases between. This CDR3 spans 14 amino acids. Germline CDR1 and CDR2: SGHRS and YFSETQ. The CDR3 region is CASSLAGSMGEQFF. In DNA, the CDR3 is TGCGCCAGCAGCTTGGCCGGTAGCATGGGTGAGCAGTTCTTC.

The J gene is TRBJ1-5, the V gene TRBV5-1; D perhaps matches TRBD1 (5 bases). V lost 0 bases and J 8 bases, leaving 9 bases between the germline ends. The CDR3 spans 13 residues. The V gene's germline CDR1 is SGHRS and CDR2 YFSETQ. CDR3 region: CASSLGQGEPQHF. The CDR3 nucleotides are TGCGCCAGCAGCTTGGGGCAGGGAGAGCCCCAGCATTTT.

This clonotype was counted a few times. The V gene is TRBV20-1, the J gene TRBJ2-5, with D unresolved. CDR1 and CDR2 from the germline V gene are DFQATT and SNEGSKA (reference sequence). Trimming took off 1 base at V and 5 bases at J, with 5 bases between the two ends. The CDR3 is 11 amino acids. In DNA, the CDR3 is TGCAGTGCTAGAGCGGTGGAGACCCAGTACTTC. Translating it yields CSARAVETQYF.

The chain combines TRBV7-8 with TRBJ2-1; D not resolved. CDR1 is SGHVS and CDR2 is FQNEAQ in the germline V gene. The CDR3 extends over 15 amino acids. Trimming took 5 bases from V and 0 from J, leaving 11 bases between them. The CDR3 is CASSPVANSYNEQFF. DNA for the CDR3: TGTGCCAGCAGCCCTGTGGCTAACTCCTACAATGAGCAGTTCTTC.

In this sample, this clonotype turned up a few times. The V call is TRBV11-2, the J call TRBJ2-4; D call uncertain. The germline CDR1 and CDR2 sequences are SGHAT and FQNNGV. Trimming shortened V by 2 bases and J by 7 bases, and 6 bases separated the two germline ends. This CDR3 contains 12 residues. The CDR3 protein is CASSLSGNIQYF. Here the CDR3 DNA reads TGTGCCAGCAGCTTAAGTGGGAACATTCAGTACTTC. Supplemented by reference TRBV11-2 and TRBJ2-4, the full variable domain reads EAGVAQSPRYKIIEKRQSVAFWCNPISGHATLYWYQQILGQGPKLLIQFQNNGVVDDSQLPKDRFSAERLKGVDSTLKIQPAKLEDSAVYLCASSLSGNIQYFGAGTRLSVL.

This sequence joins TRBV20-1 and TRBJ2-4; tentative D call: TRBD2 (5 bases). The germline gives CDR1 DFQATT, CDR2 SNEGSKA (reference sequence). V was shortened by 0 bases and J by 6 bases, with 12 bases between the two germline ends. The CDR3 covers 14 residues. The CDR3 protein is CSARDPTEGNIQYF. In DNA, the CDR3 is TGCAGTGCTAGAGATCCAACAGAGGGAAACATTCAGTACTTC.

The CDR3 spells CASSSTHQGSRDVVQFF. The CDR3 region has the DNA TGTGCCAGCAGCTCGACTCACCAGGGGTCAAGAGACGTTGTGCAGTTCTTC. The V and J genes are TRBV7-3 and TRBJ2-1, with a tentative D call TRBD1 (6 bases). The CDR3 totals 17 residues. CDR1 and CDR2 (germline): SGHTA, FQGTGA. V was clipped by 4 bases and J by 12 bases, with 28 bases between them.

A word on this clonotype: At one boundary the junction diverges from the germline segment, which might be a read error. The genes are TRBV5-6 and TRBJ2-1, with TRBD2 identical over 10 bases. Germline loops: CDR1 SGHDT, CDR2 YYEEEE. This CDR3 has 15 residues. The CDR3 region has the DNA TGTACCAGCAGCACTCCTAGCGGGAGACCCAATGAGCAGTTCTTC. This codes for CTSSTPSGRPNEQFF.

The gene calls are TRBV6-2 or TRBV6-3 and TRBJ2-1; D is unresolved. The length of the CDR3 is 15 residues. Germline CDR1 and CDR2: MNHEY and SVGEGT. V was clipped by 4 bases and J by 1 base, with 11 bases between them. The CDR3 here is CASSSAALSYNEQFF. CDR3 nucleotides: TGTGCCAGCAGTTCGGCAGCCCTATCCTACAATGAGCAGTTCTTC.

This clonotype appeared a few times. The CDR3 DNA follows: TGTGCCAGCAGCCAGGGACGCCTCTCTGGAAACACCATATATTTT. Translated: CASSQGRLSGNTIYF. The chain carries TRBV4-2 and TRBJ1-3, with a tentative D call TRBD1 (5 bases). The CDR3 extends over 15 amino acids. Trimming took 3 bases from V and 0 from J, leaving 9 bases between them. Germline CDR1 reads LGHNA; CDR2 reads YNFKEQ.

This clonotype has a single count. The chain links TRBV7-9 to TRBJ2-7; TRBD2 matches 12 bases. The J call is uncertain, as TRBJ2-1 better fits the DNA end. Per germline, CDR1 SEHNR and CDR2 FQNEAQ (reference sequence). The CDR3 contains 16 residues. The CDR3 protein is CASSFELGLAGDEQFF. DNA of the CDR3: TGTGCCAGCAGCTTTGAGCTGGGACTAGCGGGTGATGAGCAGTTCTTC.

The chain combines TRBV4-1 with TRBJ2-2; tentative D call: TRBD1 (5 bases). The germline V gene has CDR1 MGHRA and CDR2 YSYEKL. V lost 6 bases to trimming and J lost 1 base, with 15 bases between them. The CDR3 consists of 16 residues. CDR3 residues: CASRNQTVLNTGELFF. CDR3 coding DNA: TGCGCCAGCAGGAACCAGACAGTGCTGAACACCGGGGAGCTGTTTTTT.

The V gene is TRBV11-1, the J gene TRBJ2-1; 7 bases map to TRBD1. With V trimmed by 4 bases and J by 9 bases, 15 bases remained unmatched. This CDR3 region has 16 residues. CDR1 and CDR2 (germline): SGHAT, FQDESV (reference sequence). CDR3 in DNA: TGTGCCAGCAGCTCGCGCCGGGACAGCTTTTACTCTGAGCAGTTCTTC. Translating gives CASSSRRDSFYSEQFF.

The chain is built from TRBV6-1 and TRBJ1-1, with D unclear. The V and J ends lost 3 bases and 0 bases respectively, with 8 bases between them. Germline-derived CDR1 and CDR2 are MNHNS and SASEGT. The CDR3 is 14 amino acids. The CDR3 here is CASSDRRVNTEAFF. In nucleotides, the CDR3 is TGTGCCAGCAGTGATCGACGGGTGAACACTGAAGCTTTCTTT.

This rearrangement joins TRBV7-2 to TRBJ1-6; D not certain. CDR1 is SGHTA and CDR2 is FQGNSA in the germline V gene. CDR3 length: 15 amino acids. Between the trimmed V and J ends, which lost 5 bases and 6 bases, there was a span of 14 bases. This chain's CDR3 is CASSEDGTSNSPLHF. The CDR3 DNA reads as TGTGCCAGCAGCGAGGACGGCACGAGTAATTCACCCCTCCACTTT.

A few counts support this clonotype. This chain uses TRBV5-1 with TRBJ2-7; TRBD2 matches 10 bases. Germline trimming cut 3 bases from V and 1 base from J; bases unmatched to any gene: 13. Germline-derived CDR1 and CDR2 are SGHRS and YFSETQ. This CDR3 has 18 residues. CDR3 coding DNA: TGCGCCAGCAGCTCCAGCGGGAGGGCCGGCATAGGTTCCTACGAGCAGTACTTC. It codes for CASSSSGRAGIGSYEQYF.

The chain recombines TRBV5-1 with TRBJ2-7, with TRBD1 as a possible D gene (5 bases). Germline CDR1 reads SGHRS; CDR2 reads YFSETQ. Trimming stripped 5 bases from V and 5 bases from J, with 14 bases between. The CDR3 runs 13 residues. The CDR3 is CASSRPGQNEQYF. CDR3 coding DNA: TGCGCCAGCAGTAGGCCCGGACAAAACGAGCAGTACTTC.

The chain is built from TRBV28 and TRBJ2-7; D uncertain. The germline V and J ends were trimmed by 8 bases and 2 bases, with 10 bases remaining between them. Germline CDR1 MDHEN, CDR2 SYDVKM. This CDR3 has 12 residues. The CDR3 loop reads CASGESAYEQYF. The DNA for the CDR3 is TGTGCCAGCGGTGAGAGCGCCTACGAGCAGTACTTC.

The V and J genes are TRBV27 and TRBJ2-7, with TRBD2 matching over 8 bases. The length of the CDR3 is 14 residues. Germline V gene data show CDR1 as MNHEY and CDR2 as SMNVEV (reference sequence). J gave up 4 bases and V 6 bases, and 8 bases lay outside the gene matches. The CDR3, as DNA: TGTGCCAGCAGCATAGCGGGGTTGAGTTACGAGCAGTACTTC. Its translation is CASSIAGLSYEQYF.

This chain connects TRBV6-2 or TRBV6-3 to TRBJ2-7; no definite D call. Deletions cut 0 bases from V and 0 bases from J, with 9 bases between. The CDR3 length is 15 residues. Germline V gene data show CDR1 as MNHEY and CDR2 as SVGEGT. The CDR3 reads CASSYSLAASYEQYF. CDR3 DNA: TGTGCCAGCAGTTACTCGTTAGCTGCCTCCTACGAGCAGTACTTC.

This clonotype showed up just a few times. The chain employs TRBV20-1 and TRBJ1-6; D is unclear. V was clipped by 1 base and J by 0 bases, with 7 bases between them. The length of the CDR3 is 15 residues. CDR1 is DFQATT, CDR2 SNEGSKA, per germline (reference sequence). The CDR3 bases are TGCAGTGCTAGAGTGGGGAGCTCCTATAATTCACCCCTCCACTTT. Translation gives CSARVGSSYNSPLHF.

CDR3 sequence (DNA): TGTGCCATCAGTGTTCAGGGGATGGGCACTGAAGCTTTCTTT. It is translated as CAISVQGMGTEAFF. This chain joins TRBV10-3 and TRBJ1-1; D may be TRBD1 (6 bases). Germline lookup yields CDR1 ENHRY and CDR2 SYGVKD. The CDR3 covers 14 residues. V shed 4 bases and J shed 4 bases, with 13 bases lying between them.